The 10 T cell receptor beta chains below come from one sample, sequenced in a study of T cells after yellow fever vaccination. TCRdb re-called the 5' RACE reads through MiXCR, storing one row per CDR3 protein. The sample records 400,000 to 650,000 distinct CDR3 sequences, around a fifth being singletons. Sequenced material: PBMCs, taken 21 days after the first yellow fever vaccination. The receptors here all came from a man younger than 30 who received the YFV17D yellow fever vaccine.

This clonotype was observed a few times. CDR3 in DNA: TGTGCCAGGACCTACTCGTATCAGCCCCAGCATTTT. The encoded protein is CARTYSYQPQHF. The V call is TRBV7-2, the J call TRBJ1-5; D is undetermined. Trimming took off 9 bases at V and 5 bases at J, with 11 bases between the two ends. The CDR3 spans 12 residues. CDR1 is SGHTA, CDR2 FQGNSA, per germline.

The chain joins TRBV7-2 to TRBJ2-3; D remains ambiguous. This CDR3 has 13 residues. From germline, CDR1 is SGHTA and CDR2 FQGNSA. Trimming stripped 5 bases from V and 4 bases from J, with 10 bases between. In DNA form, the CDR3 reads TGTGCCAGCAGCGCCGGCGGCTCAGATACGCAGTATTTT. Translation gives CASSAGGSDTQYF.

This clonotype occurred a few times. The J gene is TRBJ2-7, the V gene TRBV20-1; D unclear. V lost 6 bases to trimming and J lost 2 bases, with 11 bases between them. The germline V gene has CDR1 DFQATT and CDR2 SNEGSKA (reference sequence). The length of the CDR3 is 12 residues. The CDR3: CSARKGPYEQYF. CDR3 nucleotides: TGCAGTGCGCGCAAAGGCCCCTACGAGCAGTACTTC.

The chain employs TRBV7-9 and TRBJ2-2; TRBD1 might be the D (5 bases). Trimming removed 4 bases from V and 1 base from J, with 10 bases in between. The CDR3 is 15 residues long. CDR1 is SEHNR and CDR2 is FQNEAQ in the germline V gene (reference sequence). This CDR3 reads CASSSVGQNTGELFF. For the CDR3, the DNA is TGTGCCAGCAGCTCAGTCGGACAGAACACCGGGGAGCTGTTTTTT.

The table lists this clonotype with a few counts. This sequence joins TRBV18 and TRBJ1-1; 12 nucleotides match TRBD1. With V trimmed by 4 bases and J by 5 bases, 8 bases remained unmatched. Germline values: CDR1 KGHSH, CDR2 LQKENI. CDR3 length equals 16 residues. CDR3 residues: CASSHGTGGARTEAFF. The CDR3 DNA follows: TGTGCCAGCTCACACGGGACAGGGGGCGCAAGGACTGAAGCTTTCTTT.

This clonotype showed up many times. The rearrangement uses TRBV5-1 and TRBJ1-1; D remains ambiguous. Germline values: CDR1 SGHRS, CDR2 YFSETQ. V was cut by 5 bases and J by 2 bases, with 10 bases left in between. The CDR3 is 13 residues long. The CDR3 spells CASRGRGNTEAFF. CDR3 in DNA: TGCGCCAGCAGGGGCCGGGGAAACACTGAAGCTTTCTTT. Together with reference TRBV5-1 and TRBJ1-1, the CDR3 gives the full variable domain: KAGVTQTPRYLIKTRGQQVTLSCSPISGHRSVSWYQQTPGQGLQFLFEYFSETQRNKGNFPGRFSGRQFSNSRSEMNVSTLELGDSALYLCASRGRGNTEAFFGQGTRLTVV.

This chain connects TRBV5-1 to TRBJ1-4, with D hard to call. CDR1 is SGHRS and CDR2 is YFSETQ in the germline V gene. V lost 0 bases to trimming and J lost 8 bases, with 14 bases between them. The CDR3 extends over 15 amino acids. CDR3 loop: CASSLEYGNDEKLFF. CDR3 DNA: TGCGCCAGCAGCTTGGAGTACGGGAACGACGAAAAACTGTTTTTT.

The chain couples TRBV5-1 to TRBJ2-1; 9 bases are shared with TRBD2. V dropped 0 bases and J dropped 9; count of bases not matched to a gene: 7. The CDR3 has 15 amino acids. Germline CDR1 is SGHRS and CDR2 is YFSETQ. The CDR3 spells CASSLGRGLAGEQFF. The CDR3 DNA reads TGCGCCAGCAGCTTGGGGAGGGGACTAGCCGGTGAGCAGTTCTTC.

This clonotype was counted a few times. The rearrangement uses TRBV9 and TRBJ2-3, with 8 bases matching TRBD2. With 0 bases clipped from V and 2 bases from J, the junction kept 5 bases outside the gene matches. The CDR3 runs 16 residues. CDR1 and CDR2 from the germline V gene are SGDLS and YYNGEE. CDR3 loop: CASSVGGGGPTDTQYF. The CDR3 region has the DNA TGTGCCAGCAGCGTAGGAGGCGGGGGGCCCACAGATACGCAGTATTTT.

The rearrangement links TRBV29-1 to TRBJ2-2; 10 bases agree with TRBD2. The CDR3 has 15 amino acids. Germline assignment: CDR1 SQVTM and CDR2 ANQGSEA. J lost 8 bases, V lost 3 bases, and 9 bases had no gene match. Here the CDR3 reads CSVDLASGGVGELFF. The CDR3 region has the DNA TGCAGCGTTGATTTGGCTAGCGGGGGTGTAGGGGAGCTGTTTTTT.